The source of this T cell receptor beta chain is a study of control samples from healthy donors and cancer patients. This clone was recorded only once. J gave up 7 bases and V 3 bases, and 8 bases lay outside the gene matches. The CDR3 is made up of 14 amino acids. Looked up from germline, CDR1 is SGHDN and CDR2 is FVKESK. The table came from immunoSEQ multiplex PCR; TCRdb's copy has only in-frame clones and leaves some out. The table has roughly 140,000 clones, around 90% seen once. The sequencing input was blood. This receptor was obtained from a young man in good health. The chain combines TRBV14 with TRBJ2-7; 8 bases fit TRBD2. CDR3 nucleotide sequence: TGTGCCAGCAGCCAGGGTACGGGAGGGAGGGAGCAGTACTTC. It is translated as CASSQGTGGREQYF. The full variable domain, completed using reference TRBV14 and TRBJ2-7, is EAGVTQFPSHSVIEKGQTVTLRCDPISGHDNLYWYRRVMGKEIKFLLHFVKESKQDESGMPNNRFLAERTGGTYSTLKVQPAELEDSGVYFCASSQGTGGREQYFGPGTRLTVT.